The entry that follows covers one T cell receptor beta chain sequence. What it binds is not known. CDR1 and CDR2 from the germline V gene are SGHRS and YFSETQ. This CDR3 comprises 16 residues. The record originates from a study of T cell clusters in autoimmune cytopenias. Study context: Per sample, median TRB depth was about 52,000 reads, yielding a median roughly 2,200 distinct clonotypes.

Each sample's input was 250 ng genomic DNA, 38,000 or so genome equivalents. One tube held mixed TRB-A and TRB-B primer pools for touch-down PCR. After re-calling the multiplex PCR reads, TCRdb lists one entry per CDR3 protein, DNA absent. Its table records 2,000 to 2,500 distinct CDR3 sequences. Points from the study as a whole: TRB repertoire shifts in secondary cytopenia and chronic lymphocytic leukemia mostly reflected lymphoma, not autoimmunity.

The chain couples TRBV5-1 to TRBJ2-7; TCRdb designates TRBD2, a call that cannot be tested without DNA. Source material: peripheral blood. The source of this sequence is a human donor with an autoimmune cytopenia or autoimmune hepatitis (not recorded which). The CDR3 sequence: CASSWGRFISSYEQYF.